One sample yielded the 25 T cell receptor beta chains listed below, sequenced in a study of CD8 T cells in Susac syndrome. With random hexamers, reverse transcription was performed on about 0.5 to 1 ug of RNA. A single record per CDR3 protein comes from TCRdb applying MiXCR to the immunoSEQ multiplex PCR reads. Altogether about 300,000 distinct CDR3 sequences are present, about 88% being singletons, with the ten largest covering 0.11%. Sequencing was carried out using CD8+ T cells from PBMCs. The receptor set was obtained from a human donor with multiple sclerosis.

This clonotype was seen once. This chain joins TRBV27 and TRBJ2-1; 8 nucleotides align to TRBD2. Germline lookup yields CDR1 MNHEY and CDR2 SMNVEV (reference sequence). The CDR3 length is 16 residues. The V segment lost 4 bases and the J segment 7 bases; nucleotides outside the gene matches: 12. The CDR3 loop reads CASSSLFSGSGNEQFF. The DNA of the CDR3 is TGTGCCAGCAGTTCTCTATTCAGCGGGAGTGGGAATGAGCAGTTCTTC.

CDR3 amino acids: CASSSRTNTEAFF. Written as DNA, the CDR3 is TGTGCCAGCAGTTCGAGGACGAACACTGAAGCTTTCTTT. The chain links TRBV7-9 to TRBJ1-1; D gene uncertain. Trimming took 6 bases from V and 1 from J, leaving 9 bases between them. This CDR3 has 13 amino acids. Germline V lookup: CDR1 SEHNR, CDR2 FQNEAQ (reference sequence).

The chain employs TRBV28 and TRBJ1-1; D is possibly TRBD1 (5 bases). Germline V gives CDR1 MDHEN, CDR2 SYDVKM. The CDR3 is 19 residues long. Trimming left V 0 bases short and J 0 bases short, with 20 bases between. The CDR3 nucleotides are TGTGCCAGCAGTTTATGGATAGGACATCGTGGCGGTATGAACACTGAAGCTTTCTTT. It codes for CASSLWIGHRGGMNTEAFF.

V and J are TRBV12-3 or TRBV12-4 and TRBJ2-3; D is undetermined. The CDR3 is 14 residues long. The V and J ends lost 4 bases and 2 bases respectively, with 10 bases between them. The CDR3 coding sequence is TGTGCCAGCAGTTATTCGTCGCTCACAGATACGCAGTATTTT. It yields the protein CASSYSSLTDTQYF.

V gene TRBV11-2 combines with J gene TRBJ2-1; 8 positions match TRBD2. The CDR3 has 16 residues. V was clipped by 1 base and J by 4 bases; unmatched bases: 6. Germline CDR1 SGHAT, CDR2 FQNNGV. The DNA for the CDR3 is TGTGCCAGCAGCTTAGTACCGGGAGGGCCGTACAATGAGCAGTTCTTC. This sequence encodes CASSLVPGGPYNEQFF.

The chain carries TRBV5-1 and TRBJ2-1, with D perhaps assigned TRBD1 or TRBD2 (5 bases each). From germline, CDR1 is SGHRS and CDR2 YFSETQ. This CDR3 region has 15 residues. The V gene lost 4 bases and the J gene lost 10 bases, with 21 bases spanning the gap. This CDR3 is CASSVDWGTRGEQFF. The CDR3 bases are TGCGCCAGCAGCGTGGACTGGGGGACGCGCGGGGAGCAGTTCTTC.

This clonotype was counted a single time. The genes are TRBV30 and TRBJ2-7; 10 bases match TRBD1. The CDR3 is 12 residues long. The germline CDR1 and CDR2 sequences are GTSNPN and SVGIG (reference sequence). V dropped 7 bases and J dropped 5; count of bases not matched to a gene: 5. CDR3 loop: CALMTGGHEQYF. CDR3 DNA sequence: TGTGCCTTAATGACAGGGGGCCACGAGCAGTACTTC.

V gene TRBV20-1 combines with J gene TRBJ2-7; 15 bases align to TRBD2. J lost 4 bases, V lost 6 bases, and 4 bases had no gene match. The CDR3 has 14 amino acids. Per the germline V gene, CDR1 is DFQATT and CDR2 is SNEGSKA (reference sequence). CDR3 DNA: TGCAGTGCCTCCGGGACTAGCGGGAGGTACGAGCAGTACTTC. It codes for CSASGTSGRYEQYF.

The rearrangement links TRBV19 to TRBJ1-5; D perhaps matches TRBD1 (6 bases). Trimming removed 8 bases at V and 11 bases at J, with 13 bases between. The germline gives CDR1 LNHDA, CDR2 SQIVND (reference sequence). There are 11 residues in the CDR3. The CDR3 coding sequence is TGTGCCAGTGGGGGGCGGGAGTCCCAGCATTTT. It specifies CASGGRESQHF. The variable domain in full, completed from reference TRBV19 and TRBJ1-5, reads DGGITQSPKYLFRKEGQNVTLSCEQNLNHDAMYWYRQDPGQGLRLIYYSQIVNDFQKGDIAEGYSVSREKKESFPLTVTSAQKNPTAFYLCASGGRESQHFGDGTRLSIL.

This clonotype has just one count. The CDR3 loop reads CSVGLAGGPNYNEQFF. For the CDR3, the DNA is TGCAGCGTTGGACTAGCGGGAGGGCCAAACTACAATGAGCAGTTCTTC. The chain uses TRBV29-1 and TRBJ2-1, with 14 positions matching TRBD2. CDR3 length: 16 residues. The V gene's germline CDR1 is SQVTM and CDR2 ANQGSEA. Losses at the gene ends were 4 bases for V and 3 bases for J; bases not matched to a gene: 5.

The chain combines TRBV28 with TRBJ2-5; maybe TRBD1 (6 bases). CDR1 MDHEN and CDR2 SYDVKM come from the germline V gene. V was shortened by 7 bases and J by 3 bases, with 9 bases between the two germline ends. The CDR3 runs 12 residues. The CDR3 DNA reads TGTGCCAGCACAGCAGGGGAAGAGACCCAGTACTTC. This translates into CASTAGEETQYF. Filled out from reference TRBV28 and TRBJ2-5, the complete variable domain reads DVKVTQSSRYLVKRTGEKVFLECVQDMDHENMFWYRQDPGLGLRLIYFSYDVKMKEKGDIPEGYSVSREKKERFSLILESASTNQTSMYLCASTAGEETQYFGPGTRLLVL.

V is TRBV28 and J is TRBJ2-7; no reliable D call. Per germline, CDR1 MDHEN and CDR2 SYDVKM. The CDR3 runs 13 residues. V lost 10 bases, J lost 7 bases, and 20 bases lay in between. This CDR3 is CATSYSLAGEQYF. In nucleotides, the CDR3 is TGTGCCACCTCATACAGCCTCGCCGGGGAGCAGTACTTC.

V usage is TRBV5-1 and J usage is TRBJ2-7; 13 bases agree with TRBD2. Per germline, CDR1 SGHRS and CDR2 YFSETQ. The J segment lost 7 bases and the V segment lost 2 bases, leaving 15 bases of the junction unmatched. CDR3 length: 18 residues. CDR3 sequence reads: CASSLRTSGRTTRGEQYF. The CDR3 region has the DNA TGCGCCAGCAGCTTACGGACTAGCGGGAGAACCACCCGGGGTGAGCAGTACTTC.

This chain joins TRBV7-9 and TRBJ2-5; D is unresolved. Near its end, the DNA agrees better with TRBJ2-1, so the J call may be wrong. From germline, CDR1 is SEHNR and CDR2 FQNEAQ (reference sequence). This CDR3 has 12 residues. The DNA for the CDR3 is TGTGCCAGCAGCTTAGCAGGTGACCCCCAGTTCTTC. Translating gives CASSLAGDPQFF.

This clonotype was seen only a few times. V usage is TRBV25-1 and J usage is TRBJ2-7; D might be TRBD2 (5 bases). This CDR3 is built from 14 residues. Germline CDR1 MGHDK, CDR2 SYGVNS. V gave up 1 base and J gave up 3 bases, with 10 bases separating them. CDR3 coding DNA: TGTGCCAGCAGTGAATCCGGAGGACTCTACGAGCAGTACTTC. It specifies CASSESGGLYEQYF.

The chain employs TRBV7-9 and TRBJ1-1; no reliable D call. V was clipped by 2 bases and J by 4 bases, with 8 bases between them. Germline CDR1 reads SEHNR; CDR2 reads FQNEAQ (reference sequence). This CDR3 is 13 amino acids long. The CDR3: CASSLTGSTEAFF. The CDR3 bases are TGTGCCAGCAGCTTAACGGGATCCACTGAAGCTTTCTTT.

The chain is built from TRBV6-5 and TRBJ2-7; D is ambiguous. Germline V lookup: CDR1 MNHEY, CDR2 SVGAGI. V lost 0 bases, J lost 4 bases, and 10 bases lay in between. The CDR3 contains 14 residues. The CDR3 loop is CASSYSISDYEQYF. CDR3 bases: TGTGCCAGCAGTTACTCGATTTCGGATTACGAGCAGTACTTC.

J is TRBJ2-1 and V is TRBV3-1; the match to TRBD2 covers 7 bases. Losses at the gene ends were 1 base for V and 4 bases for J; bases not matched to a gene: 4. Germline V CDR1 and CDR2: LGHDT, YNNKEL (reference sequence). The CDR3 is made up of 15 amino acids. This CDR3 is CASSQGGSGYNEQFF. CDR3 DNA sequence: TGTGCCAGCAGCCAAGGTGGTAGCGGGTACAATGAGCAGTTCTTC.

This clonotype has just a few counts. The CDR3 DNA is TGTGCCAGCAGTTACTCGGCCGGTCGGGGGGGGAGAGACACCGGGGAGCTGTTTTTT. Its protein product is CASSYSAGRGGRDTGELFF. This chain joins TRBV6-5 and TRBJ2-2; 8 positions agree with TRBD2. J gave up 3 bases and V 0 bases, and 12 bases lay outside the gene matches. Per germline, CDR1 MNHEY and CDR2 SVGAGI. This CDR3 spans 19 amino acids.

This clonotype appeared a single time. The chain carries TRBV19 and TRBJ1-5; TRBD1 matches 7 bases. The length of the CDR3 is 16 residues. V lost 7 bases to trimming and J lost 2 bases; unmatched junction nucleotides: 11. CDR1 is LNHDA and CDR2 is SQIVND in the germline V gene (reference sequence). The CDR3 loop is CASTPRGDRGNQPQHF. Written as DNA, the CDR3 is TGTGCCAGTACCCCCAGGGGGGATCGTGGCAATCAGCCCCAGCATTTT.

This chain links TRBV20-1 with TRBJ1-1; D ambiguous. The CDR3 spans 15 residues. The V end lost 1 base, the J end lost 5 bases, and 17 bases lay between the germline ends. Germline lookup yields CDR1 DFQATT and CDR2 SNEGSKA (reference sequence). The CDR3 region has the DNA TGCAGTGCTAGAGGTAGTGTCAGTGTGGTGACTGAAGCTTTCTTT. Encoded protein: CSARGSVSVVTEAFF.

The J gene is TRBJ2-7, the V gene TRBV21-1. TRBV21-1 constitutes a pseudogene. This CDR3 contains 10 residues. DNA of the CDR3: TGTGCCAGCAGCATCCACGAGCAGTACTTC. It translates to CASSIHEQYF.

The rearrangement joins TRBV12-3 or TRBV12-4 to TRBJ2-1; D might be TRBD1 (5 bases). This CDR3 is built from 17 residues. The V end was cut by 3 bases, the J end by 4 bases, with 19 bases between. The CDR3 region is CASSLRPNLGDYNEQFF. The CDR3 nucleotides read TGTGCCAGCAGTTTGCGGCCAAACCTAGGGGATTACAATGAGCAGTTCTTC.

CDR3 protein: CASSIELADTEAFF. The CDR3 DNA is TGTGCCAGTAGTATTGAGTTGGCAGACACTGAAGCTTTCTTT. The chain employs TRBV19 and TRBJ1-1, with D unresolved. V dropped 3 bases and J dropped 3 bases, with 11 bases sitting between them. Germline V gene sequence: CDR1 LNHDA, CDR2 SQIVND (reference sequence). There are 14 residues in the CDR3.

The CDR3 spells CSAASGSSYEQYF. The CDR3 region has the DNA TGCAGTGCTGCTAGCGGGAGCTCCTACGAGCAGTACTTC. This chain joins TRBV20-1 and TRBJ2-7; 10 bases map to TRBD2. V gave up 5 bases and J gave up 0 bases; unmatched junction bases: 1. The CDR3 has 13 amino acids. Germline CDR1 and CDR2: DFQATT and SNEGSKA (reference sequence).